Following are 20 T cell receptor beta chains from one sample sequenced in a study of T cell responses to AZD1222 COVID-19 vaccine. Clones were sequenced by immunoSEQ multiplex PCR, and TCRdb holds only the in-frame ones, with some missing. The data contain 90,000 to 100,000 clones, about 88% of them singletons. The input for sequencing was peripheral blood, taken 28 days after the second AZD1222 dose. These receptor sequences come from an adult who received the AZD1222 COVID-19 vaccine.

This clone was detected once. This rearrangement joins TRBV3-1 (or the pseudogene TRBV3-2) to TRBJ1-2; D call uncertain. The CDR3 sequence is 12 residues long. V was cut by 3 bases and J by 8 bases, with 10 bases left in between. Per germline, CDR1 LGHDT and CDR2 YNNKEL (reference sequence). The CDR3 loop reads CASSHSLGGYTF. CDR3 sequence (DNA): TGTGCCAGCAGCCATTCCCTAGGGGGCTACACCTTC.

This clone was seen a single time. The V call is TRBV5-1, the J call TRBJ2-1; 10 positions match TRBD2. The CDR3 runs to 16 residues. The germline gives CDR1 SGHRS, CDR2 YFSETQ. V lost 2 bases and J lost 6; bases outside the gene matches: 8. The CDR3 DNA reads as TGCGCCAGCAGCTTAGCTAGCGGGAGTTTTAGCAATGAGCAGTTCTTC. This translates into CASSLASGSFSNEQFF. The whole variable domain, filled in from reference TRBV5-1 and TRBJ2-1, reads KAGVTQTPRYLIKTRGQQVTLSCSPISGHRSVSWYQQTPGQGLQFLFEYFSETQRNKGNFPGRFSGRQFSNSRSEMNVSTLELGDSALYLCASSLASGSFSNEQFFGPGTRLTVL.

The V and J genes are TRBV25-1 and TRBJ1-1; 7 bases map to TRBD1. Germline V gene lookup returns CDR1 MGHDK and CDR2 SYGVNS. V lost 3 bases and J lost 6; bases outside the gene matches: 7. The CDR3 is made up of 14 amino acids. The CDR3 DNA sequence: TGTGCCAGCAGTGAGCTAGGGGGCTTTTCTGAAGCTTTCTTT. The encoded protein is CASSELGGFSEAFF.

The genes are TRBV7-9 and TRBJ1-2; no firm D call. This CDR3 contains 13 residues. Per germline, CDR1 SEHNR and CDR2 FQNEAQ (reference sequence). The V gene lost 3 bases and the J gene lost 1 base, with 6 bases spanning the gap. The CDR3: CASSFTDNYGYTF. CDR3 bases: TGTGCCAGCAGCTTTACAGATAACTATGGCTACACCTTC.

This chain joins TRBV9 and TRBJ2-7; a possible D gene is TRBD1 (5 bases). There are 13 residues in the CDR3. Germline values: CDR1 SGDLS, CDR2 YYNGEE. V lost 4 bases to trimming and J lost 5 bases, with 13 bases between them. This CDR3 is CASSQGGADEQYF. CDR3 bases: TGTGCCAGCAGCCAGGGCGGAGCAGACGAGCAGTACTTC.

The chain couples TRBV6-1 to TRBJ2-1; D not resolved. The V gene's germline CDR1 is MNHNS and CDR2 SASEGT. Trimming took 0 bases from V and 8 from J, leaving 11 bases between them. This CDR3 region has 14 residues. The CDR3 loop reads CASSEAYPLDEQFF. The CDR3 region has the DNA TGTGCCAGCAGTGAAGCTTACCCTTTGGATGAGCAGTTCTTC.

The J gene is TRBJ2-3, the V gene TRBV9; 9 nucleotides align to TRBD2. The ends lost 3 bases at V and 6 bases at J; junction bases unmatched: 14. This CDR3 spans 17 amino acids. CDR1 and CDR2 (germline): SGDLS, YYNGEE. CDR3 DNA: TGTGCCAGCAGCGCCCGTACTAGCGGGCCCATAAGGGATACGCAGTATTTT. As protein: CASSARTSGPIRDTQYF.

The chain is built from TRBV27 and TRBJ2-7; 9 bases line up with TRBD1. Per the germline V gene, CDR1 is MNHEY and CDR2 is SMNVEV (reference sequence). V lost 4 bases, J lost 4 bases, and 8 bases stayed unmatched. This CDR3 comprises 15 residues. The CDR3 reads CASSSRDRDLYEQYF. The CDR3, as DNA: TGTGCCAGCAGTTCCCGGGACAGGGACCTTTACGAGCAGTACTTC.

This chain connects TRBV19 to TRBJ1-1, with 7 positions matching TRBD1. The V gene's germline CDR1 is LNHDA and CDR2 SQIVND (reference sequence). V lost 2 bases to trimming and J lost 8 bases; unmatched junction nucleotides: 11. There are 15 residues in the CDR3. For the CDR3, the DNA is TGTGCCAGTAGTATACAGGTCGGGGCGACAGGGGAAGCTTTCTTT. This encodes CASSIQVGATGEAFF.

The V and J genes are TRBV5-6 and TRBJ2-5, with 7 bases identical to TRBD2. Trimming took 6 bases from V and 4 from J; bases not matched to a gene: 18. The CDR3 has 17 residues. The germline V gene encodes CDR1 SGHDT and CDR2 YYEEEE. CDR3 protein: CASTSLGSGLGGETQYF. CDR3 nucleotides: TGTGCCAGCACCAGTTTAGGTAGCGGGCTTGGAGGAGAGACCCAGTACTTC.

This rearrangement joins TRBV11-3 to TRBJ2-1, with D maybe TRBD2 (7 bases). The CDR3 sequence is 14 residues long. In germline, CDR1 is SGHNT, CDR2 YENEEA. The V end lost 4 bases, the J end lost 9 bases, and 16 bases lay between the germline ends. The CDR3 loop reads CASSSRRRGGEQFF. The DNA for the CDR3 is TGTGCCAGCAGCTCCCGTCGGAGGGGGGGTGAGCAGTTCTTC.

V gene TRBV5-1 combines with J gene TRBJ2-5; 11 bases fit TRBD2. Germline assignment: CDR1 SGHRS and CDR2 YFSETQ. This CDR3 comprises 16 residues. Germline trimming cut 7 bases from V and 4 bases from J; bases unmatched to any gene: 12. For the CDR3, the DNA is TGCGCCAGCGGATATCTAGCGGGGGGCGGCTCAGAGACCCAGTACTTC. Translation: CASGYLAGGGSETQYF.

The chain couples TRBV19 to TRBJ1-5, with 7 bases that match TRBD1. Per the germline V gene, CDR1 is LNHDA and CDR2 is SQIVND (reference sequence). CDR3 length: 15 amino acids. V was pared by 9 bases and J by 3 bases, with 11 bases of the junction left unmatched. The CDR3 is CASKSTGNLNQPQHF. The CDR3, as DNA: TGTGCCAGCAAATCGACAGGGAACCTCAATCAGCCCCAGCATTTT.

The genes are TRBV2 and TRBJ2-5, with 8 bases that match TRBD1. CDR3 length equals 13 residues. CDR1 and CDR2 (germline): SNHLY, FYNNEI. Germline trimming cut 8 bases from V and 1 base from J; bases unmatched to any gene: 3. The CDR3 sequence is CASPGTGQETQYF. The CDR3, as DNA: TGTGCCAGCCCAGGGACAGGCCAAGAGACCCAGTACTTC.

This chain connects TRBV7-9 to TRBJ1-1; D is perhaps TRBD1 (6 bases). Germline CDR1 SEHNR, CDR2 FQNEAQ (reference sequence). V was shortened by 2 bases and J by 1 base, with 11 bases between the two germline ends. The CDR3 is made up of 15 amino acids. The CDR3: CASSLTDRRNTEAFF. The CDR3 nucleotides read TGTGCCAGCAGCTTAACGGACAGAAGGAACACTGAAGCTTTCTTT.

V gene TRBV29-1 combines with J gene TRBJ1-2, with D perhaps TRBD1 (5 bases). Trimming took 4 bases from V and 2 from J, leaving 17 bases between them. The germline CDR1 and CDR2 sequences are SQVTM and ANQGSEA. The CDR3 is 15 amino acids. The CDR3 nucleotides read TGCAGCGTTGTGCCGGGAGGGGCAGTCAACTATGGCTACACCTTC. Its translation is CSVVPGGAVNYGYTF.

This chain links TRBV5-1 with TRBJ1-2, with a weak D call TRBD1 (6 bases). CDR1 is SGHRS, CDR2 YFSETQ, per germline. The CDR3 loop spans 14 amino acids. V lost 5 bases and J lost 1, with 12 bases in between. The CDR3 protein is CASRYEGGNYGYTF. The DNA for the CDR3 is TGCGCCAGCAGATACGAAGGGGGTAACTATGGCTACACCTTC. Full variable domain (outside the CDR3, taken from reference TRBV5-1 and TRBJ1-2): KAGVTQTPRYLIKTRGQQVTLSCSPISGHRSVSWYQQTPGQGLQFLFEYFSETQRNKGNFPGRFSGRQFSNSRSEMNVSTLELGDSALYLCASRYEGGNYGYTFGSGTRLTVV.

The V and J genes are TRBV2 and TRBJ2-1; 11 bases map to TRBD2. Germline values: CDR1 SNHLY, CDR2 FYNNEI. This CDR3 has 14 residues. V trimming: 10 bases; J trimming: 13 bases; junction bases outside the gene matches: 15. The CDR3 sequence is CANIRTSGRSQQFF. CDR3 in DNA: TGTGCCAACATACGGACTAGCGGGCGTAGCCAACAGTTCTTC.

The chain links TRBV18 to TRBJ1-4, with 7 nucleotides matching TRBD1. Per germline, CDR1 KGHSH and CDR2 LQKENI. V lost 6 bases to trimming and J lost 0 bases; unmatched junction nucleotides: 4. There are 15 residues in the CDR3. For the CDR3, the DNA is TGTGCCAGCTCGCTTCAGGGGGCAACTAATGAAAAACTGTTTTTT. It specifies CASSLQGATNEKLFF.

The DNA of the CDR3 is TGTGCCAGTAGTGTCGGACAGGGGGTCACTGAAGCTTTCTTT. Its translation is CASSVGQGVTEAFF. The rearrangement joins TRBV19 to TRBJ1-1; 10 nucleotides agree with TRBD1. This CDR3 is 14 amino acids long. Germline loops: CDR1 LNHDA, CDR2 SQIVND (reference sequence). V was clipped by 5 bases and J by 4 bases; unmatched bases: 4.